This TCR beta chain was sequenced in a study of T cells after yellow fever vaccination. Of note for this clonotype: Antigen unknown.

V lost 4 bases and J 2 bases, leaving 11 bases between the germline ends. Per germline, CDR1 MNHEY and CDR2 SMNVEV (reference sequence). The CDR3 is 14 residues long. A single record per CDR3 protein comes from TCRdb applying MiXCR to the 5' RACE reads. The repertoire holds 100,000 to 150,000 distinct CDR3 sequences, around 15% seen once, with 35% to 45% in the top ten. Notes on the study in general: The booster response re-showed most primary clones: around 95% CD4, about 89% CD8. Weaker, the secondary response had a peak occurring faster, on day 5 versus 15.

The sequenced sample was CD8+ T cells sorted from PBMCs, obtained 5 days after the yellow fever booster vaccination. This chain uses TRBV27 with TRBJ1-2; weak D call: TRBD1 (5 bases). This clonotype originated in a man between 18 and 35 years old who received the YFV17D yellow fever vaccine. CDR3 DNA sequence: TGTGCCAGCAGTTCGCAGGGTTGGAACTATGGCTACACCTTC. Amino acid sequence: CASSSQGWNYGYTF.